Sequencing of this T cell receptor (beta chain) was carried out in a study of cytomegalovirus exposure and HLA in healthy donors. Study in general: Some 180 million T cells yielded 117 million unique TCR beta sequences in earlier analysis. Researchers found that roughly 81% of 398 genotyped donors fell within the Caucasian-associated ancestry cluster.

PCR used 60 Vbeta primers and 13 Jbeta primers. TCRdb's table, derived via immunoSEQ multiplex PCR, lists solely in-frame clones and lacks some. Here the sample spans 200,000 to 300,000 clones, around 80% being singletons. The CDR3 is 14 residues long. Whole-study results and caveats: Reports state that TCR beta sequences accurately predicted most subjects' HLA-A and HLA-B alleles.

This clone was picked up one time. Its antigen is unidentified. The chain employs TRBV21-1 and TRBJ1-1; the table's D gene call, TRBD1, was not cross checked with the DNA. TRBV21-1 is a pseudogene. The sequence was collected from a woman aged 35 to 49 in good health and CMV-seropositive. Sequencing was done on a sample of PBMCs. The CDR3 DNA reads TGTGCCAGCAGCAAAGTTGGGCAGCACACTGAAGCTTTCTTT. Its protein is CASSKVGQHTEAFF.